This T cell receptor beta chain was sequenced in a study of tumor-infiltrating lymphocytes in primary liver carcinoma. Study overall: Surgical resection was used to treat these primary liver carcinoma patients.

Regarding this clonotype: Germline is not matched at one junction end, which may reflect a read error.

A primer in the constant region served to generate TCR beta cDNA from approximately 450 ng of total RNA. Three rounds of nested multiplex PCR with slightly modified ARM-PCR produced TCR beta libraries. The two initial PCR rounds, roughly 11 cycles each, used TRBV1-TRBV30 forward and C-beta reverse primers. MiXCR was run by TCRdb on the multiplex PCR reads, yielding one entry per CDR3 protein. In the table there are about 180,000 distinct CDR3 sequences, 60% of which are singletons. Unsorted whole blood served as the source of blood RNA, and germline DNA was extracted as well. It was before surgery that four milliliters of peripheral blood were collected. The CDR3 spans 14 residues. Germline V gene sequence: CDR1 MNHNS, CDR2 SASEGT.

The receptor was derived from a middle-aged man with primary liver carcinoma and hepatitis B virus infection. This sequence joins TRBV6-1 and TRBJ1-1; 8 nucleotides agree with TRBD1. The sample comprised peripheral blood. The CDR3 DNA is TGTGCCAGCAGTCTGGCAGGGGGCTTCACTGAAACTTTCTTT. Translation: CASSLAGGFTETFF.